The TCR beta chain under discussion was sequenced for a study of T cell repertoires in cytomegalovirus infection. About the study: Signatures in public TCR beta sequences pointed to both CMV infection and matching HLA type.

The CDR3 contains 18 residues. V shed 5 bases and J shed 0 bases, with 20 bases lying between them. Germline values: CDR1 MDHEN, CDR2 SYDVKM. MiXCR, run by TCRdb on the reads, gives a single entry per CDR3 protein. This repertoire shows around 100,000 distinct CDR3 sequences, about 40% found once; its top ten account for about 74%. This clonotype was observed once. The antigen is unknown. The chain uses TRBV28 and TRBJ2-1; possibly TRBD1 for D (5 bases). The source material was CD8+ T cells from cultured PBMCs, sampled from culture after CMV antigen stimulation. The TCR comes from a human donor in good health (CMV status not recorded). Some clones in this sample may be carry-over from other donors' samples. The CDR3 here is CASSGWTSVMGSYNEQFF. The DNA of the CDR3 is TGTGCCAGCAGTGGGTGGACATCCGTTATGGGCTCCTACAATGAGCAGTTCTTC.